The next 32 T cell receptor beta chains were all read from a single sample in a study of patients and donors after allogeneic stem cell transplantation. TCRdb re-called the RT-PCR reads through MiXCR, storing one row per CDR3 protein. The sample lists about 230,000 distinct CDR3 sequences; roughly 14% were seen once. Sequencing input: blood, either unsorted or a sorted T cell fraction (not recorded which). The receptor set was obtained from a human donor who was either an allogeneic HSCT recipient or a stem cell or donor lymphocyte infusion donor (not recorded which). It is not recorded whose cells these are; they may come from a transplant donor.

The CDR3 coding sequence is TGTGCCAGCAGCTTAGTACCCGGGGAGCTGTTTTTT. It encodes CASSLVPGELFF. This rearrangement joins TRBV7-9 to TRBJ2-2; no definite D call. Per germline, CDR1 SEHNR and CDR2 FQNEAQ (reference sequence). CDR3 length: 12 residues. The germline V and J ends were trimmed by 1 base and 6 bases, with 3 bases remaining between them. Full variable domain (rest looked up from reference TRBV7-9 and TRBJ2-2): DTGVSQNPRHKITKRGQNVTFRCDPISEHNRLYWYRQTLGQGPEFLTYFQNEAQLEKSRLLSDRFSAERPKGSFSTLEIQRTEQGDSAMYLCASSLVPGELFFGEGSRLTVL.

The sample holds a few counts of this clonotype. The chain couples TRBV20-1 to TRBJ1-1; 7 nucleotides agree with TRBD1. The J segment lost 6 bases and the V segment lost 6 bases, leaving 22 bases of the junction unmatched. Germline-derived CDR1 and CDR2 are DFQATT and SNEGSKA (reference sequence). This CDR3 is 17 amino acids long. The CDR3 spells CSARAIDRAMKGAEAFF. CDR3 nucleotide sequence: TGCAGTGCCAGGGCCATCGACAGGGCTATGAAGGGGGCTGAAGCTTTCTTT.

The chain carries TRBV27 and TRBJ2-1, with TRBD2 as a possible D gene (6 bases). Trimming pared 6 bases from V and 8 bases from J, leaving 17 bases between. This CDR3 is 14 amino acids long. The germline CDR1 and CDR2 sequences are MNHEY and SMNVEV (reference sequence). The CDR3 DNA follows: TGTGCCAGCAGAGCGGGCCGCCTGGCGGATGAGCAGTTCTTC. Its protein product is CASRAGRLADEQFF.

This clonotype was picked up many times. This chain connects TRBV10-3 to TRBJ2-7, with D possibly being TRBD1 (5 bases). V lost 6 bases to trimming and J lost 7 bases, with 16 bases between them. The germline gives CDR1 ENHRY, CDR2 SYGVKD. The CDR3 runs 13 residues. As DNA, the CDR3 is TGTGCCATCAGCCTCCAGGGTTCAGGGGAGCAGTACTTC. This translates into CAISLQGSGEQYF.

This clonotype was picked up a small number of times. The CDR3 is CASSFTTDTEAFF. Written as DNA, the CDR3 is TGTGCCAGCAGCTTTACGACGGACACTGAAGCTTTCTTT. This chain uses TRBV7-3 with TRBJ1-1; unclear D gene. The CDR3 runs to 13 residues. Per germline, CDR1 SGHTA and CDR2 FQGTGA. Trimming removed 3 bases at V and 3 bases at J, with 8 bases between.

This clonotype occurred a few times. V is TRBV7-2 and J is TRBJ1-5; D unclear. Germline CDR1 SGHTA, CDR2 FQGNSA. The CDR3 runs to 15 residues. Trimming removed 5 bases at V and 3 bases at J, with 14 bases between. For the CDR3, the DNA is TGTGCCAGCAGCCCTTTGGGGAGCTCCAATCAGCCCCAGCATTTT. Translating gives CASSPLGSSNQPQHF. Full variable domain (outside the CDR3, taken from reference TRBV7-2 and TRBJ1-5): GAGVSQSPSNKVTEKGKDVELRCDPISGHTALYWYRQSLGQGLEFLIYFQGNSAPDKSGLPSDRFSAERTGGSVSTLTIQRTQQEDSAVYLCASSPLGSSNQPQHFGDGTRLSIL.

The genes are TRBV15 and TRBJ1-2; D gene ambiguous. Trimming took 3 bases from V and 5 from J, leaving 10 bases between them. From germline, CDR1 is LNHNV and CDR2 YYDKDF (reference sequence). The CDR3 has 13 amino acids. CDR3 nucleotide sequence: TGTGCCACCAGCAGTGGAGTGAGTTATGGCTACACCTTC. The encoded protein is CATSSGVSYGYTF.

This clonotype was picked up a small number of times. The rearrangement uses TRBV27 and TRBJ2-3; D gene unclear. With 6 bases removed from V and 0 bases from J, the gap between germline ends came to 13 bases. Germline CDR1 and CDR2: MNHEY and SMNVEV (reference sequence). CDR3 size: 15 residues. The CDR3 reads CASRGRLSSTDTQYF. The CDR3, as DNA: TGTGCCAGCAGGGGTCGTCTATCTAGCACAGATACGCAGTATTTT.

A few counts support this clonotype. J is TRBJ1-5 and V is TRBV5-5; D uncertain. The germline V gene encodes CDR1 SGHKS and CDR2 YYEKEE (reference sequence). Trimming removed 5 bases from V and 7 bases from J, with 19 bases in between. This CDR3 is built from 15 residues. Here the CDR3 DNA reads TGTGCCAGCAGTCCTACTGGTTCGGGAGGACAGCCCCAGCATTTT. Its translation is CASSPTGSGGQPQHF.

The chain carries TRBV7-9 and TRBJ1-1; D perhaps matches TRBD1 (5 bases). From germline, CDR1 is SEHNR and CDR2 FQNEAQ (reference sequence). Trimming cost V 6 bases and J 1 base, with 18 bases left between them. This CDR3 is built from 16 residues. The CDR3: CASSAGPITRNTEAFF. CDR3 bases: TGTGCCAGCAGTGCGGGACCGATTACCAGGAACACTGAAGCTTTCTTT.

V usage is TRBV9 and J usage is TRBJ2-3; TRBD2 matches 10 bases. Germline-derived CDR1 and CDR2 are SGDLS and YYNGEE. The CDR3 loop spans 16 amino acids. The V and J ends lost 3 bases and 4 bases, in that order; junction bases with no gene match: 8. This chain's CDR3 is CASSGALAGDPDTQYF. Here the CDR3 DNA reads TGTGCCAGCAGCGGCGCCCTAGCGGGGGACCCAGATACGCAGTATTTT.

The chain is built from TRBV6-5 and TRBJ2-2; tentative D call: TRBD2 (6 bases). Trimming cost V 0 bases and J 2 bases, with 7 bases left between them. Germline V gene sequence: CDR1 MNHEY, CDR2 SVGAGI. This CDR3 contains 15 residues. CDR3 nucleotides: TGTGCCAGCAGTTACTCGGACTACAACACCGGGGAGCTGTTTTTT. Amino acid sequence: CASSYSDYNTGELFF.

This sequence joins TRBV5-1 and TRBJ1-2, with 9 bases that match TRBD1. This CDR3 region has 15 residues. Germline V gives CDR1 SGHRS, CDR2 YFSETQ. V gave up 4 bases and J gave up 4 bases; unmatched junction bases: 8. As DNA, the CDR3 is TGCGCCAGCAGCCGAGCCGGGACAGGGACCTATGGCTACACCTTC. The encoded protein is CASSRAGTGTYGYTF.

This chain uses TRBV5-1 with TRBJ2-7, with TRBD1 identical over 7 bases. CDR3 length: 15 residues. Losses at the gene ends were 4 bases for V and 2 bases for J; bases not matched to a gene: 9. Germline lookup yields CDR1 SGHRS and CDR2 YFSETQ. The CDR3 DNA sequence: TGCGCCAGCAGCCCACTCCTGGGACAGACCTACGAGCAGTACTTC. The encoded protein is CASSPLLGQTYEQYF.

Ten or more counts support this clonotype. The V and J genes are TRBV5-6 and TRBJ2-7, with TRBD1 identical over 10 bases. The V gene's germline CDR1 is SGHDT and CDR2 YYEEEE. The CDR3 covers 17 residues. J gave up 2 bases and V 0 bases, and 8 bases lay outside the gene matches. CDR3 residues: CASSLVYRGTGAYEQYF. The CDR3 region has the DNA TGTGCCAGCAGCTTGGTTTATAGGGGGACAGGGGCCTACGAGCAGTACTTC.

This clonotype was counted only a few times. The chain carries TRBV30 and TRBJ1-1, with unresolved D. V shed 3 bases and J shed 3 bases, with 8 bases lying between them. This CDR3 comprises 12 residues. Germline CDR1 is GTSNPN and CDR2 is SVGIG (reference sequence). CDR3 sequence (DNA): TGTGCCTGGAGGGGCAGCCACACTGAAGCTTTCTTT. This gives the protein CAWRGSHTEAFF.

In this sample, this clonotype turned up a few times. The chain has TRBV21-1 and TRBJ2-3; TRBD1 is taken as the D call from the table, unchecked against the DNA. TRBV21-1 is marked as a pseudogene. This CDR3 is 14 amino acids long. CDR3 in amino acids: CASAGTGVTDTQYF. CDR3 bases: TGTGCCAGCGCGGGGACAGGGGTCACAGATACGCAGTATTTT.

A few counts support this clonotype. The chain links TRBV7-8 to TRBJ1-6; no reliable D call. Germline V gene lookup returns CDR1 SGHVS and CDR2 FQNEAQ. V shed 7 bases and J shed 10 bases, with 11 bases lying between them. The CDR3 runs to 12 residues. This CDR3 reads CASMSVGSPLHF. CDR3 coding DNA: TGTGCCAGCATGTCGGTTGGGTCACCCCTCCACTTT.

This rearrangement joins TRBV20-1 to TRBJ2-7; 7 bases agree with TRBD1. The CDR3 is made up of 13 amino acids. Germline-derived CDR1 and CDR2 are DFQATT and SNEGSKA (reference sequence). The J segment lost 0 bases and the V segment lost 6 bases, leaving 5 bases of the junction unmatched. This CDR3 is CSAPGQSSYEQYF. DNA for the CDR3: TGCAGTGCACCGGGACAGAGCTCCTACGAGCAGTACTTC.

This clonotype was recorded a few times. A read error may be the cause here, since a much bigger clone is one base away. The genes are TRBV12-3 or TRBV12-4 and TRBJ1-5, with a weak D call TRBD1 (6 bases). The CDR3 contains 15 residues. CDR3 protein: CASTLAGGQTQPQHF. The CDR3, as DNA: TGTGCCAGCACTTTAGCGGGGGGCCAGACTCAGCCCCAGCATTTT.

In its sample, this clonotype was seen a few times. The chain couples TRBV12-5 to TRBJ2-2, with D perhaps matching TRBD1 (5 bases). Germline loops: CDR1 LGHNT, CDR2 FRNRAP. Trimming shortened V by 0 bases and J by 2 bases, and 10 bases separated the two germline ends. CDR3 length: 16 amino acids. In DNA, the CDR3 is TGTGCTAGTGGTTTGGTACCGGACACTAACACCGGGGAGCTGTTTTTT. It codes for CASGLVPDTNTGELFF.

This clonotype was observed a few times. This chain links TRBV6-1 with TRBJ2-2; D is possibly TRBD1 or TRBD2 (5 bases each). In germline, CDR1 is MNHNS, CDR2 SASEGT. Trimming stripped 8 bases from V and 4 bases from J, with 11 bases between. The CDR3 has 13 amino acids. The chain's CDR3 is CASQRGVTGELFF. As DNA, the CDR3 is TGTGCCAGCCAACGAGGGGTCACCGGGGAGCTGTTTTTT.

This clonotype was counted ten times or more. The chain uses TRBV30 and TRBJ1-4, with D unresolved. CDR1 and CDR2 (germline): GTSNPN, SVGIG (reference sequence). Between the trimmed V and J ends, which lost 0 bases and 5 bases, there was a span of 7 bases. There are 13 residues in the CDR3. Here the CDR3 reads CAWSVRGNEKLFF. CDR3 bases: TGTGCCTGGAGTGTACGGGGAAATGAAAAACTGTTTTTT.

The rearrangement uses TRBV5-1 and TRBJ2-3, with 10 bases identical to TRBD2. V dropped 3 bases and J dropped 5; count of bases not matched to a gene: 6. This CDR3 region has 15 residues. Germline CDR1 is SGHRS and CDR2 is YFSETQ. The CDR3 protein is CASSSGLAFGDTQYF. Here the CDR3 DNA reads TGCGCCAGCAGCTCGGGACTAGCGTTTGGAGATACGCAGTATTTT. Full variable domain (outside the CDR3, taken from reference TRBV5-1 and TRBJ2-3): KAGVTQTPRYLIKTRGQQVTLSCSPISGHRSVSWYQQTPGQGLQFLFEYFSETQRNKGNFPGRFSGRQFSNSRSEMNVSTLELGDSALYLCASSSGLAFGDTQYFGPGTRLTVL.

This rearrangement joins TRBV4-3 to TRBJ1-6; 7 bases match TRBD1. Germline CDR1 reads LGHNA; CDR2 reads YSLEER. The CDR3 runs to 15 residues. Losses at the gene ends were 4 bases for V and 7 bases for J; bases not matched to a gene: 7. CDR3: CASSRDTGVNSPLHF. CDR3 sequence (DNA): TGCGCCAGCAGCCGCGACACAGGGGTGAATTCACCCCTCCACTTT.

In regard to this clonotype: The junction does not match germline at one end; this may be a read error. The genes are TRBV18 and TRBJ1-1; weak D call: TRBD1 (5 bases). This CDR3 has 14 residues. The V gene's germline CDR1 is KGHSH and CDR2 LQKENI. The CDR3 coding sequence is TGTGCCAGCTCAACACCGGGGGGGATAGCTGAAGCTTTCTTT. Protein product: CASSTPGGIAEAFF.

This clonotype was seen many times. The chain is built from TRBV7-3 and TRBJ2-5, with D possibly matching TRBD1 (6 bases). CDR1 and CDR2 (germline): SGHTA, FQGTGA. The CDR3 loop spans 15 amino acids. The ends were cut back, 5 bases at V and 1 base at J, with 14 bases in the middle. This CDR3 reads CASSLGGIGQETQYF. The CDR3, as DNA: TGTGCCAGCAGCCTAGGGGGAATCGGCCAAGAGACCCAGTACTTC.

This rearrangement joins TRBV6-1 to TRBJ1-6, with 9 nucleotides matching TRBD1. Losses at the gene ends were 7 bases for V and 9 bases for J; bases not matched to a gene: 10. CDR1 and CDR2 (germline): MNHNS, SASEGT. This CDR3 is built from 15 residues. This chain's CDR3 is CASTGEGTGISPLHF. In DNA form, the CDR3 reads TGTGCCAGCACCGGGGAGGGGACAGGGATTTCACCCCTCCACTTT.

There are a few counts of this clonotype. V gene TRBV4-1 combines with J gene TRBJ1-5; 7 bases are a match to TRBD1. The CDR3 has 15 amino acids. V was clipped by 0 bases and J by 5 bases; unmatched bases: 4. The germline V gene has CDR1 MGHRA and CDR2 YSYEKL. The CDR3 sequence: CASSQDGRGDQPQHF. The DNA of the CDR3 is TGCGCCAGCAGCCAAGATGGCAGGGGGGATCAGCCCCAGCATTTT.

CDR3 bases: TGCAGTGCCCTGGGCGGAGTTAGCACAGATACGCAGTATTTT. It encodes CSALGGVSTDTQYF. The genes are TRBV20-1 and TRBJ2-3, with D hard to call. This CDR3 is 14 amino acids long. Trimming cost V 6 bases and J 0 bases, with 13 bases left between them. Germline V gene data show CDR1 as DFQATT and CDR2 as SNEGSKA (reference sequence).

The chain uses TRBV5-4 and TRBJ1-2, with D possibly TRBD1 on 6 matching bases. CDR1 and CDR2 from the germline V gene are SGHNT and YYREEE (reference sequence). This CDR3 comprises 13 residues. The V gene lost 4 bases and the J gene lost 3 bases, with 10 bases spanning the gap. Written as DNA, the CDR3 is TGTGCCAGCAGCCCTGGACAGCACTATGGCTACACCTTC. Its translation is CASSPGQHYGYTF.

The chain combines TRBV12-3 or TRBV12-4 with TRBJ2-5; 7 bases match TRBD2. V shed 7 bases and J 5 bases; nucleotides not matched to a gene: 4. CDR3 length: 12 amino acids. The CDR3 sequence is CASKLGGETQYF. CDR3 in DNA: TGTGCCAGCAAACTGGGAGGGGAGACCCAGTACTTC.